Listed below are T cell receptor beta chains from one sample, sequenced in a study of T cell repertoires in cytomegalovirus infection. Their antigens are not known. TCRdb redid the calling of the reads with MiXCR, one entry per CDR3 protein. The sample has approximately 1,000,000 distinct CDR3 sequences; around 30% are singletons. Sequencing used cultured CD8+ T cells from PBMCs, obtained from culture after CMV antigen stimulation. The receptors stem from a human donor in good health (CMV status not recorded). Some clones in this sample may be carry-over from other donors' samples. CDR3s include the opening cysteine and the closing phenylalanine or tryptophan. Each record gives: D gene, V gene, clone size, J gene, CDR3 protein, CDR3 DNA. A D gene is named only where the DNA matches it firmly. Size tells how often a clone was seen (once, few, many) or the class of an expanded clone, and some rows leave it out.

NA	TRBV19	NA	TRBJ1-1	CASKDPRMNTEAFF	TGTGCCAGTAAAGACCCCCGGATGAACACTGAAGCTTTCTTT
TRBD1	TRBV5-4	few	TRBJ1-1	CASSFTGGYTEAFF	TGTGCCAGCAGCTTCACAGGGGGCTACACTGAAGCTTTCTTT
TRBD1	TRBV10-3	NA	TRBJ2-2	CATTTGGELFF	TGTGCCACAACTACAGGGGGTGAGCTGTTTTTT
NA	TRBV6-1	NA	TRBJ2-1	CASSDARDSDYNEQFF	TGTGCCAGCAGTGACGCCCGGGACTCTGACTACAATGAGCAGTTCTTC
NA	TRBV4-1	NA	TRBJ1-5	CASSQGRAQHF	TGCGCCAGCAGCCAAGGTCGGGCCCAGCATTTT
NA	TRBV10-3	NA	TRBJ1-1	CAISLDSLMNTEAFF	TGTGCCATCAGTCTCGACAGTCTTATGAACACTGAAGCTTTCTTT
NA	TRBV7-9	few	TRBJ2-3	CASSPSGSYSTDTQYF	TGTGCCAGCAGCCCCAGCGGCAGTTATAGCACAGATACGCAGTATTTT
TRBD1	TRBV7-2	many	TRBJ2-7	CASSFLQGTISYEQYF	TGTGCCAGCAGCTTCCTACAGGGGACGATCTCCTACGAGCAGTACTTC
NA	TRBV5-1	NA	TRBJ2-1	CASSIGRTSYNEQFF	TGCGCCAGCAGCATCGGACGGACCTCCTACAATGAGCAGTTCTTC
NA	TRBV11-2	few	TRBJ2-1	CASSLVGTLLDEQFF	TGTGCCAGCAGCTTAGTCGGGACCCTCTTGGATGAGCAGTTCTTC
TRBD1	TRBV7-9	NA	TRBJ1-1	CASIHEDRKAFF	TGTGCCAGCATTCACGAGGACAGGAAAGCTTTCTTT
NA	TRBV29-1	NA	TRBJ1-2	CSVEFRLLGYTF	TGCAGCGTTGAATTTCGGCTCTTAGGCTACACCTTC
NA	TRBV7-9	NA	TRBJ1-1	CASSLAGAGSTEAFF	TGTGCCAGCAGCTTAGCAGGGGCGGGGAGCACTGAAGCTTTCTTT
NA	TRBV7-9	NA	TRBJ1-2	CASSLQEREAGGYTF	TGTGCCAGCAGCTTACAAGAAAGGGAAGCGGGGGGCTACACCTTC
TRBD1	TRBV27	once	TRBJ1-6	CASSFTRDRGPPLHF	TGTGCCAGCAGTTTCACCCGGGACAGGGGGCCACCCCTCCACTTT
TRBD2	TRBV7-7	few	TRBJ2-3	CASSPRVAGGTSTDTQYF	TGTGCTAGCAGCCCCCGGGTAGCGGGGGGCACTAGCACAGATACGCAGTATTTT
TRBD1	TRBV5-1	many	TRBJ1-2	CASSDRDRANYGYTF	TGCGCCAGCAGCGACCGGGACAGGGCTAACTATGGCTACACCTTC
NA	TRBV5-6	NA	TRBJ2-5	CASSLGAGIRGTQYF	TGTGCCAGCAGCTTGGGAGCAGGGATTCGCGGGACCCAGTACTTC
NA	TRBV7-9	once	TRBJ1-2	CASSPPGAVGYTF	TGTGCCAGCAGCCCCCCGGGGGCAGTTGGCTACACCTTC
NA	TRBV7-2	NA	TRBJ1-2	CASSLYSTDSGETAIYGYTF	TGTGCCAGCAGCTTATATTCCACAGACAGTGGCGAGACAGCAATTTATGGCTACACCTTC
TRBD1	TRBV4-1	NA	TRBJ2-1	CASSHPTTDRGGDEQFF	TGCGCCAGCAGCCATCCCACGACGGACAGGGGAGGCGATGAGCAGTTCTTC
TRBD2	TRBV12-3/TRBV12-4	many	TRBJ2-2	CASSPTKAGGVTGELFF	TGTGCCAGCAGTCCTACGAAGGCGGGGGGAGTCACCGGGGAGCTGTTTTTT
NA	TRBV7-9	NA	TRBJ2-7	CASSFRRTPREQYF	TGTGCCAGCAGCTTCCGACGGACCCCTCGTGAGCAGTACTTC
TRBD1	TRBV6-1	NA	TRBJ2-5	CASSFFPGQGALETQYF	TGTGCCAGCAGTTTTTTTCCGGGACAGGGGGCTTTAGAGACCCAGTACTTC
TRBD1	TRBV7-6	many	TRBJ1-3	CASSPGQGSRDTIYF	TGTGCCAGCAGCCCAGGACAGGGGTCGAGGGACACCATATATTTT
TRBD2	TRBV20-1	NA	TRBJ2-5	CSATRGEDRETQYF	TGCAGTGCCACACGGGGGGAGGATAGGGAGACCCAGTACTTC
TRBD1	TRBV19	many	TRBJ1-1	CASSSRTGGVTGTEAFF	TGTGCCAGTAGTTCTAGGACAGGGGGCGTTACAGGCACTGAAGCTTTCTTT
NA	TRBV20-1	NA	TRBJ1-5	CSATRGNQPQHF	TGCAGTGCTACCCGGGGCAATCAGCCCCAGCATTTT
NA	TRBV6-1	many	TRBJ2-3	CASTGSGSDTQYF	TGTGCCAGCACTGGGTCAGGTTCAGATACGCAGTATTTT
TRBD2	TRBV7-2	many	TRBJ2-1	CASSSPERDSYNEQFF	TGTGCCAGCAGCTCCCCTGAGCGGGACTCCTACAATGAGCAGTTCTTC
TRBD2	TRBV19	few	TRBJ2-7	CASSIVAGLAYEQYF	TGTGCCAGTAGTATAGTGGCGGGACTAGCTTACGAGCAGTACTTC
NA	TRBV5-6	NA	TRBJ1-1	CASSTEGGTEAFF	TGTGCCAGCAGCACCGAGGGGGGCACTGAAGCTTTCTTT
NA	TRBV6-5	NA	TRBJ2-1	CASSWNRGLGNEQFF	TGTGCCAGCAGTTGGAACAGGGGACTGGGCAATGAGCAGTTCTTC
NA	TRBV28	few	TRBJ2-7	CASSLASTLSYEQYF	TGTGCCAGCAGTTTAGCCTCGACCCTCTCCTACGAGCAGTACTTC
NA	TRBV2	NA	TRBJ2-1	CASSEEGSYYNEQFF	TGTGCCAGCAGTGAGGAGGGCTCCTACTACAATGAGCAGTTCTTC
NA	TRBV12-3/TRBV12-4	NA	TRBJ2-1	CASSPGTHNEQFF	TGTGCCAGCAGCCCCGGAACTCACAATGAGCAGTTCTTC
TRBD1	TRBV12-3/TRBV12-4	NA	TRBJ1-1	CASSNHRGMNTEAFF	TGTGCCAGCAGTAATCACAGGGGGATGAACACTGAAGCTTTCTTT
TRBD2	TRBV7-6	few	TRBJ2-7	CASTIEAGGAYEQYF	TGTGCCAGCACCATTGAGGCGGGGGGGGCCTACGAGCAGTACTTC
NA	TRBV6-2/TRBV6-3	few	TRBJ1-2	CASSTYGPNYGYTF	TGTGCCAGCAGTACCTACGGGCCCAACTATGGCTACACCTTC
NA	TRBV29-1	NA	TRBJ1-2	CSVHYGPLLKGWYTF	TGCAGCGTTCACTACGGACCTCTCCTAAAGGGATGGTACACCTTC
NA	TRBV29-1	NA	TRBJ2-1	CSVEGQGYNEQFF	TGCAGCGTTGAAGGTCAGGGCTACAATGAGCAGTTCTTC
NA	TRBV4-1	NA	TRBJ2-7	CASSQRGEQYF	TGCGCCAGCAGCCAGCGGGGCGAGCAGTACTTC
NA	TRBV7-2	NA	TRBJ2-5	CASSQNQGWETQYF	TGTGCCAGCAGCCAAAATCAGGGTTGGGAGACCCAGTACTTC
NA	TRBV27	many	TRBJ2-2	CASSLSWGLGTSPNTGELFF	TGTGCCAGCAGTTTATCGTGGGGTCTGGGGACCAGTCCGAACACCGGGGAGCTGTTTTTT
NA	TRBV7-9	NA	TRBJ2-3	CAGEGTDTQYF	TGTGCAGGGGAAGGTACAGATACGCAGTATTTT
NA	TRBV19	NA	TRBJ1-3	CASSMSRDPRPGNTIYF	TGTGCCAGTAGTATGTCCCGGGACCCTCGGCCTGGAAACACCATATATTTT
TRBD2	TRBV7-8	many	TRBJ2-5	CASSLKSGLAGQETQYF	TGTGCCAGCAGCTTAAAGTCGGGACTAGCGGGGCAAGAGACCCAGTACTTC
TRBD1	TRBV7-6	NA	TRBJ1-2	CASSLVGDRASGYGYTF	TGTGCCAGCAGCTTAGTCGGGGACAGAGCCTCCGGCTATGGCTACACCTTC
NA	TRBV12-3/TRBV12-4	few	TRBJ2-7	CASSSGSSSYEQYF	TGTGCCAGCAGCTCTGGCAGTAGCTCCTACGAGCAGTACTTC